The next 27 T cell receptor beta chains were all read from a single sample in a study of vaccination effects on CD4 cells after COVID-19. Before sequencing took place, the ViraFEST assay used viral peptide pools to expand antigen-specific CD4+ T cells. With approximately 10 days of culture completed, CD4+ T cells were isolated. Each person got two doses of an mRNA SARS-CoV-2 vaccine, BNT162b2 or mRNA-1273. Repertoires were generated with immunoSEQ multiplex PCR, while TCRdb's copy carries only in-frame clones and drops some. This table has over 60,000 clones, 70% to 85% appearing once. No antigen has been identified for these receptors. This specimen was CD4+ T cells from PBMCs cultured with HCoV-229E spike peptides, taken after COVID-19 vaccination. The receptor set was obtained from a human donor who received a COVID-19 vaccine.

The V call is TRBV7-2, the J call TRBJ1-4; the D is unclear. Germline CDR1 reads SGHTA; CDR2 reads FQGNSA. V shed 2 bases and J shed 6 bases, with 13 bases lying between them. The CDR3 is 15 residues long. This CDR3 reads CASSLQFQEHEKLFF. The CDR3 DNA is TGTGCCAGCAGCTTACAATTCCAGGAGCATGAAAAACTGTTTTTT.

J is TRBJ2-7 and V is TRBV6-5; TRBD2 matches 7 bases. V dropped 0 bases and J dropped 6; count of bases not matched to a gene: 5. Germline CDR1 reads MNHEY; CDR2 reads SVGAGI. This CDR3 region has 14 residues. The CDR3 nucleotides read TGTGCCAGCAGTTACTCGAGAGGGAGGGGCGAGCAGTACGTC. Its translation: CASSYSRGRGEQYV.

This clone occurred a few times. The chain couples TRBV5-1 to TRBJ1-2; D is perhaps TRBD1 (5 bases). Per germline, CDR1 SGHRS and CDR2 YFSETQ. The CDR3 is 13 amino acids. V lost 3 bases and J lost 4, with 10 bases in between. The CDR3 region is CASSSGGGYGYTF. In DNA, the CDR3 is TGCGCCAGCAGCTCTGGGGGAGGCTATGGCTACACCTTC.

A few counts support this clone. This chain links TRBV5-1 with TRBJ1-1, with 7 bases identical to TRBD1. V trimming: 4 bases; J trimming: 7 bases; junction bases outside the gene matches: 7. CDR1 and CDR2 from the germline V gene are SGHRS and YFSETQ. The CDR3 loop spans 13 amino acids. CDR3 sequence: CASSPRQGNEAFF. In DNA form, the CDR3 reads TGCGCCAGCAGCCCGAGACAGGGAAATGAAGCTTTCTTT.

The chain has TRBV23-1 and TRBJ1-1, with TRBD1 matching 10 bases. TRBV23-1 has ORF status, its function being uncertain. Trimming took 0 bases from V and 1 from J; bases not matched to a gene: 8. The CDR3 extends over 18 amino acids. The CDR3 is CASSQSPGQGPTNTEAFF. Here the CDR3 DNA reads TGCGCCAGCAGTCAATCTCCGGGACAGGGGCCGACGAACACTGAAGCTTTCTTT.

The V call is TRBV27, the J call TRBJ2-1, with 9 bases that match TRBD2. The length of the CDR3 is 16 residues. V gave up 2 bases and J gave up 4 bases; unmatched junction bases: 6. The germline CDR1 and CDR2 sequences are MNHEY and SMNVEV (reference sequence). DNA of the CDR3: TGTGCCAGCAGTTTACGGAGCGGGGGGACGTACAATGAGCAGTTCTTC. Its translation is CASSLRSGGTYNEQFF.

This clone showed up just a few times. The genes are TRBV29-1 and TRBJ1-3; 11 nucleotides agree with TRBD1. V shed 7 bases and J 0 bases; nucleotides not matched to a gene: 2. This CDR3 is 14 amino acids long. CDR1 is SQVTM, CDR2 ANQGSEA, per germline. The CDR3 nucleotides are TGCAGCGGCGGACAGGGGGCCTCTGGAAACACCATATATTTT. Translation gives CSGGQGASGNTIYF.

The chain joins TRBV5-1 to TRBJ1-4, with TRBD1 identical over 7 bases. The trim removed 5 bases at V and 4 bases at J, leaving 11 bases unmatched. The CDR3 sequence is 16 residues long. Germline V lookup: CDR1 SGHRS, CDR2 YFSETQ. The CDR3: CASSLQPGQNNEKLFF. The DNA for the CDR3 is TGCGCCAGCAGTCTTCAGCCGGGACAGAATAATGAAAAACTGTTTTTT.

J is TRBJ2-5 and V is TRBV2; D perhaps matches TRBD2 (6 bases). CDR3 length: 16 amino acids. Trimming took off 6 bases at V and 4 bases at J, with 21 bases between the two ends. Germline values: CDR1 SNHLY, CDR2 FYNNEI. CDR3 DNA sequence: TGTGCCAGCAGGGTGGGCCTAGCGCCTTTGGGAGAGACCCAGTACTTC. Protein: CASRVGLAPLGETQYF.

This clone appeared a few times. The chain has TRBV3-1 (or the pseudogene TRBV3-2) and TRBJ2-1; D gene uncertain. This CDR3 is 13 amino acids long. CDR1 and CDR2 from the germline V gene are LGHDT and YNNKEL (reference sequence). Trimming left V 3 bases short and J 11 bases short, with 14 bases between. The DNA of the CDR3 is TGTGCCAGCAGCCAGGGGAACATTGTGCAGCAGTTCTTC. This translates into CASSQGNIVQQFF.

The rearrangement uses TRBV5-1 and TRBJ2-5; 11 bases map to TRBD2. This CDR3 spans 16 amino acids. Germline CDR1 SGHRS, CDR2 YFSETQ. V lost 0 bases to trimming and J lost 5 bases; unmatched junction nucleotides: 6. The DNA for the CDR3 is TGCGCCAGCAGCTTGGGCCCTAGCGGGGGGCAGGAGACCCAGTACTTC. Protein: CASSLGPSGGQETQYF.

This clone was detected only once. V and J are TRBV6-5 and TRBJ1-2; tentative D call: TRBD1 (6 bases). Deletions cut 7 bases from V and 3 bases from J, with 15 bases between. The CDR3 spans 14 residues. The germline CDR1 and CDR2 sequences are MNHEY and SVGAGI. For the CDR3, the DNA is TGTGCCAGCAATACGAGGGGGGTCGACTATGGCTACACCTTC. Translating gives CASNTRGVDYGYTF.

This chain joins TRBV5-1 and TRBJ1-1, with D possibly matching TRBD1 (5 bases). The V end lost 0 bases, the J end lost 10 bases, and 13 bases lay between the germline ends. Germline CDR1 is SGHRS and CDR2 is YFSETQ. The CDR3 loop spans 13 amino acids. The CDR3 DNA is TGCGCCAGCAGCTTGGACCGGGGCGAAGGAGCTTTCTTT. Translated: CASSLDRGEGAFF.

The DNA of the CDR3 is TGTGCCACCAGTGACGAGAGCACAGATACGCAGTATTTT. Translated: CATSDESTDTQYF. The chain has TRBV24-1 and TRBJ2-3, with D uncertain. V dropped 4 bases and J dropped 0 bases, with 4 bases sitting between them. CDR1 is KGHDR, CDR2 SFDVKD, per germline. The CDR3 has 13 amino acids.

In this sample, this clone turned up a few times. The chain carries TRBV3-1 (or the pseudogene TRBV3-2) and TRBJ1-2; D unclear. Germline assignment: CDR1 LGHDT and CDR2 YNNKEL (reference sequence). V lost 8 bases to trimming and J lost 2 bases, with 15 bases between them. CDR3 size: 14 residues. The CDR3 DNA reads TGTGCCAGCGGCGACTCTCGACTAAACTATGGCTACACCTTC. It specifies CASGDSRLNYGYTF.

V and J are TRBV28 and TRBJ2-3, with 10 bases lining up with TRBD2. The CDR3 has 16 amino acids. With V trimmed by 3 bases and J by 5 bases, 8 bases remained unmatched. Germline V CDR1 and CDR2: MDHEN, SYDVKM. The CDR3 here is CASSFPAGGPRDTQYF. The DNA of the CDR3 is TGTGCCAGCAGTTTCCCAGCGGGGGGGCCGCGAGATACGCAGTATTTT.

V and J are TRBV5-8 and TRBJ2-5; D is unclear. V lost 4 bases, J lost 1 base, and 11 bases lay in between. The CDR3 is made up of 14 amino acids. Looked up from germline, CDR1 is SGHTS and CDR2 is YDEGEE. Written as DNA, the CDR3 is TGTGCCAGCAGCCCATCGGCCAGCCAAGAGACCCAGTACTTC. Its translation is CASSPSASQETQYF.

This clone was recorded once. This chain joins TRBV27 and TRBJ2-1; D ambiguous. Trimming left V 4 bases short and J 9 bases short, with 7 bases between. CDR3 length equals 11 residues. Per the germline V gene, CDR1 is MNHEY and CDR2 is SMNVEV (reference sequence). CDR3 residues: CASSSFGEQFF. The CDR3 bases are TGTGCCAGCAGTTCCTTCGGTGAGCAGTTCTTC.

This chain connects TRBV9 to TRBJ2-1; 10 nucleotides line up with TRBD2. The CDR3 length is 16 residues. V dropped 1 base and J dropped 6; count of bases not matched to a gene: 7. CDR1 and CDR2 from the germline V gene are SGDLS and YYNGEE. Here the CDR3 reads CASSVLSGGAGNEQFF. The DNA of the CDR3 is TGTGCCAGCAGCGTACTAAGCGGGGGGGCGGGCAATGAGCAGTTCTTC.

CDR3 nucleotide sequence: TGCGCCAGCAGCTTGGAAAGGGGGGGAGGGGGCATTCAGTACTTC. Amino acid sequence: CASSLERGGGGIQYF. J is TRBJ2-4 and V is TRBV5-1; D perhaps matches TRBD2 (7 bases). Trimming shortened V by 0 bases and J by 9 bases, and 16 bases separated the two germline ends. Germline V gives CDR1 SGHRS, CDR2 YFSETQ. There are 15 residues in the CDR3.

The chain recombines TRBV5-6 with TRBJ2-7; D may be TRBD1 (6 bases). This CDR3 spans 13 amino acids. Trimming took off 4 bases at V and 4 bases at J, with 12 bases between the two ends. The germline gives CDR1 SGHDT, CDR2 YYEEEE. The CDR3 here is CASSLGQRYEQYV. The CDR3 region has the DNA TGTGCCAGCAGCCTCGGACAGCGGTACGAGCAGTACGTC.

There are a few counts of this clone. The genes are TRBV7-2 and TRBJ1-6; 7 bases are shared with TRBD1. CDR3 length: 14 amino acids. V shed 4 bases and J 10 bases; nucleotides not matched to a gene: 7. CDR1 SGHTA and CDR2 FQGNSA come from the germline V gene. The CDR3, as DNA: TGTGCCAGCAGCTCACAGGGGACGGGGTCACCCCTCCACTTT. Protein sequence: CASSSQGTGSPLHF.

This sequence joins TRBV19 and TRBJ2-1; 10 positions match TRBD2. The ends lost 3 bases at V and 4 bases at J; junction bases unmatched: 9. This CDR3 spans 17 amino acids. The germline CDR1 and CDR2 sequences are LNHDA and SQIVND (reference sequence). CDR3 nucleotides: TGTGCCAGTAGTATCGGGGCTAGCGGGGGCCCTTACAATGAGCAGTTCTTC. Its translation is CASSIGASGGPYNEQFF.

This chain links TRBV7-9 with TRBJ1-1; a weak D match, TRBD1 (5 bases). Trimming shortened V by 2 bases and J by 1 base, and 11 bases separated the two germline ends. The CDR3 covers 15 residues. Germline CDR1 reads SEHNR; CDR2 reads FQNEAQ (reference sequence). DNA for the CDR3: TGTGCCAGCAGCTTAAAGGGTGGGGCGAACACTGAAGCTTTCTTT. Translation: CASSLKGGANTEAFF.

This chain uses TRBV6-5 with TRBJ2-2; D call uncertain. The CDR3 is made up of 11 amino acids. The V end lost 6 bases, the J end lost 6 bases, and 5 bases lay between the germline ends. Germline lookup yields CDR1 MNHEY and CDR2 SVGAGI. CDR3 residues: CASRTAGELFF. The CDR3 DNA follows: TGTGCCAGCAGAACAGCCGGGGAGCTGTTTTTT.

The V gene is TRBV6-5, the J gene TRBJ1-5; D remains ambiguous. From germline, CDR1 is MNHEY and CDR2 SVGAGI. The ends were cut back, 0 bases at V and 4 bases at J, with 7 bases in the middle. CDR3 size: 14 residues. The chain's CDR3 is CASSYSGGNQPQHF. The CDR3 DNA is TGTGCCAGCAGTTACTCGGGTGGGAATCAGCCCCAGCATTTT.

The chain uses TRBV3-1 (or the pseudogene TRBV3-2) and TRBJ2-7; TRBD2 might be the D (5 bases). Between the trimmed V and J ends, which lost 3 bases and 5 bases, there was a span of 11 bases. Germline assignment: CDR1 LGHDT and CDR2 YNNKEL (reference sequence). This CDR3 is 13 amino acids long. The CDR3 DNA reads TGTGCCAGCAGCCATTCGGGGATCCACGAGCAGTACGTC. Its translation is CASSHSGIHEQYV.